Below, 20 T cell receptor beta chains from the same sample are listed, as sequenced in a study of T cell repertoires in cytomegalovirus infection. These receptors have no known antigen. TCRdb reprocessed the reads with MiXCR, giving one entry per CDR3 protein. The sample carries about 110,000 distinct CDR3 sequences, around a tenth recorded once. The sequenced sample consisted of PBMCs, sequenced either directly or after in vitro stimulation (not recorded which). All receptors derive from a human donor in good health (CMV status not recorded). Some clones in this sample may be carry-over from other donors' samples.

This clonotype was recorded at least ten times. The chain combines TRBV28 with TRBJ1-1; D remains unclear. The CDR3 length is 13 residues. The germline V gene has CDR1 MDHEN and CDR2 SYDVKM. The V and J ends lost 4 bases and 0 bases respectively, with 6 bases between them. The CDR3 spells CASSSSVNTEAFF. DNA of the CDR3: TGTGCCAGCAGTTCCTCAGTGAACACTGAAGCTTTCTTT.

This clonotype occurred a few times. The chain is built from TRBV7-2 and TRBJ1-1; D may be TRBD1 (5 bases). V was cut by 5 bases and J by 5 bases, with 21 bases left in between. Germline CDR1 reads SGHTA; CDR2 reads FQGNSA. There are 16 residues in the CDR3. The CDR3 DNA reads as TGTGCCAGCAGCCCACAGGCCGGGGGGAGAGGGACTGAAGCTTTCTTT. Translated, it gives CASSPQAGGRGTEAFF. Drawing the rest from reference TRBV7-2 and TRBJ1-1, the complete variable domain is GAGVSQSPSNKVTEKGKDVELRCDPISGHTALYWYRQSLGQGLEFLIYFQGNSAPDKSGLPSDRFSAERTGGSVSTLTIQRTQQEDSAVYLCASSPQAGGRGTEAFFGQGTRLTVV.

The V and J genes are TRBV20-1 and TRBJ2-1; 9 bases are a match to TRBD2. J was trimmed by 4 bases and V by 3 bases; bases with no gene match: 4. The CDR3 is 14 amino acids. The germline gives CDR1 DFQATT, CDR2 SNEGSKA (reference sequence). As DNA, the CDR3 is TGCAGTGCTAGTCCGGGACTAGCATACAATGAGCAGTTCTTC. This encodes CSASPGLAYNEQFF.

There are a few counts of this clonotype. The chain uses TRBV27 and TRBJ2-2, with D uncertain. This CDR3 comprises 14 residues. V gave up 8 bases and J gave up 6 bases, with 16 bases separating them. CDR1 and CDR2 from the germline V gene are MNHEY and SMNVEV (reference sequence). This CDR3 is CASGSDWVSGELFF. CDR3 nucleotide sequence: TGTGCCAGCGGTTCAGATTGGGTATCCGGGGAGCTGTTTTTT.

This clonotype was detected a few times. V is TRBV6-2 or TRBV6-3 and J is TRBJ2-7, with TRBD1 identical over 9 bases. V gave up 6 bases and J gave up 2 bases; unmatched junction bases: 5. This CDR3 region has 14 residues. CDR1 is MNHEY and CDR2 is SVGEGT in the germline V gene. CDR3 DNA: TGTGCCAGCAGGGGACAGGGTTTTGCCTACGAGCAGTACGTC. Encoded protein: CASRGQGFAYEQYV.

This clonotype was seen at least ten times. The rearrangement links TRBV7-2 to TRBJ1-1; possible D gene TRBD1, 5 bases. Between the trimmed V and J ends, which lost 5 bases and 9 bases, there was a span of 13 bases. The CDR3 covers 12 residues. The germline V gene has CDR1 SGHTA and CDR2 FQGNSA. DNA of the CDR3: TGTGCCAGCAGCGTATCAGGGACCAAAGCTTTCTTT. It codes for CASSVSGTKAFF.

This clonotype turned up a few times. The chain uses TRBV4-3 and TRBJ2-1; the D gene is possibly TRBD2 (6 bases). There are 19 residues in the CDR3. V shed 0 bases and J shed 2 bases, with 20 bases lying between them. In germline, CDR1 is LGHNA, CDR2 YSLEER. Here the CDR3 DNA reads TGCGCCAGCAGCCAAGATTGGGCTAGCGCCGATTTAACCTACAATGAGCAGTTCTTC. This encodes CASSQDWASADLTYNEQFF.

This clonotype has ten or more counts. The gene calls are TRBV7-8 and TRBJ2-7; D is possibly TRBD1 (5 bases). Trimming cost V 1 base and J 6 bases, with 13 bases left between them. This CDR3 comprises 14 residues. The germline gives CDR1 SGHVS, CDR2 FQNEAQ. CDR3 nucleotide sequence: TGTGCCAGCAGCTTAGTCAGGGATTACGGCGAGCAGTACTTC. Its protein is CASSLVRDYGEQYF. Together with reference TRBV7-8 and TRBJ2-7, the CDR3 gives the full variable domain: GAGVSQSPRYKVAKRGQDVALRCDPISGHVSLFWYQQALGQGPEFLTYFQNEAQLDKSGLPSDRFFAERPEGSVSTLKIQRTQQEDSAVYLCASSLVRDYGEQYFGPGTRLTVT.

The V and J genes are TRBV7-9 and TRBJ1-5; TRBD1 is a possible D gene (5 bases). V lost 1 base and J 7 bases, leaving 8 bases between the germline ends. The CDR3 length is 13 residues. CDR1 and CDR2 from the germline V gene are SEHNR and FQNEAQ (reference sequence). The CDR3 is CASSLDPGQPQHF. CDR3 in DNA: TGTGCCAGCAGCTTAGATCCAGGGCAGCCCCAGCATTTT.

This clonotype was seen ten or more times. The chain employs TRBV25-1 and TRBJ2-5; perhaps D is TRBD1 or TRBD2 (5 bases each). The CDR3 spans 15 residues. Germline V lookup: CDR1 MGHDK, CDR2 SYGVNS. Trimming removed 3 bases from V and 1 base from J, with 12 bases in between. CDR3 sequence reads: CASSDPGRAQETQYF. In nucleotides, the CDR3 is TGTGCCAGCAGTGACCCAGGGAGAGCCCAAGAGACCCAGTACTTC.

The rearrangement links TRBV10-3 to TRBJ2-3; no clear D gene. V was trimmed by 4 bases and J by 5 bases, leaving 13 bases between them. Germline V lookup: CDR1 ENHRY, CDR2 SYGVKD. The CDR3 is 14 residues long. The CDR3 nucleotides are TGTGCCATCAGTGGAAACAGTGGGCGAGATACGCAGTATTTT. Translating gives CAISGNSGRDTQYF.

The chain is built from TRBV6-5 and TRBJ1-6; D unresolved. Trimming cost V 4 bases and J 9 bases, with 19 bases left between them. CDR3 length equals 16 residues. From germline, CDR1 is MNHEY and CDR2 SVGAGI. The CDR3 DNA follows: TGTGCCAGCAGTTTCTCCGGGGTAATTGAGAGTTCACCCCTCCACTTT. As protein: CASSFSGVIESSPLHF.

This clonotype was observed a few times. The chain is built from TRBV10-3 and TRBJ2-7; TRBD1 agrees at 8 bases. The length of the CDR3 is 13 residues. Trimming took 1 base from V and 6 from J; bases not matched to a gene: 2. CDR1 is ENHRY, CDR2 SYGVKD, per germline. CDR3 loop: CAISEYDRGEQYF. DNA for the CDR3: TGTGCCATCAGTGAGTACGACAGGGGCGAGCAGTACTTC.

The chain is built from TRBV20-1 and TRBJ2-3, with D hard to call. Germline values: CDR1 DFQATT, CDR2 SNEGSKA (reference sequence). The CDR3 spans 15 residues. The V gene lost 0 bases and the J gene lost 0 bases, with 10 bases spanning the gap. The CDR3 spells CSARDLASSTDTQYF. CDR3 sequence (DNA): TGCAGTGCTAGAGATCTCGCGTCTAGCACAGATACGCAGTATTTT.

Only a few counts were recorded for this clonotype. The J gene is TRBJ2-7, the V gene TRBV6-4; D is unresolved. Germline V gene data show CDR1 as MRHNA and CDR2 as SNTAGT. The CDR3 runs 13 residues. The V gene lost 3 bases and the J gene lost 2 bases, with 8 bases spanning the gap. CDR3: CASSDPGAYEQYF. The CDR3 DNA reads TGTGCCAGCAGTGATCCTGGAGCCTACGAGCAGTACTTC.

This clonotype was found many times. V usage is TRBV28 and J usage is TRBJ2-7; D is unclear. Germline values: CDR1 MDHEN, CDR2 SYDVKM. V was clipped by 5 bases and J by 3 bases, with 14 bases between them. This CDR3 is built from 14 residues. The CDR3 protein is CASSIQVLYYEQYF. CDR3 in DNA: TGTGCCAGCAGTATTCAAGTACTATACTACGAGCAGTACTTC. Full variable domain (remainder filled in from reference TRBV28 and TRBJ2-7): DVKVTQSSRYLVKRTGEKVFLECVQDMDHENMFWYRQDPGLGLRLIYFSYDVKMKEKGDIPEGYSVSREKKERFSLILESASTNQTSMYLCASSIQVLYYEQYFGPGTRLTVT.

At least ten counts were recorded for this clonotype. The CDR3 sequence: CASSLWTSGPSSYNEQFF. CDR3 nucleotide sequence: TGTGCCAGCAGCCTGTGGACTAGCGGGCCGAGCTCCTACAATGAGCAGTTCTTC. J is TRBJ2-1 and V is TRBV5-8, with 11 bases matching TRBD2. CDR1 SGHTS and CDR2 YDEGEE come from the germline V gene. The CDR3 consists of 18 residues. Trimming cost V 4 bases and J 0 bases; bases outside gene matches: 9.

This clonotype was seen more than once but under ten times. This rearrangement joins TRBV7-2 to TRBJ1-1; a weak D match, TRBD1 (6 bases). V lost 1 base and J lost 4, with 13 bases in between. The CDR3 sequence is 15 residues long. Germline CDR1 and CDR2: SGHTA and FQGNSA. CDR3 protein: CASSLDLWGLTEAFF. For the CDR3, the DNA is TGTGCCAGCAGCTTAGATCTCTGGGGGCTCACTGAAGCTTTCTTT.

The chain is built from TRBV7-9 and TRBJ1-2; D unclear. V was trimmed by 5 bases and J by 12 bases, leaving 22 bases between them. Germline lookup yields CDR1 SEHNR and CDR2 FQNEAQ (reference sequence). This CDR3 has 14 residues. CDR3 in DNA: TGTGCCAGCAGCGCAATATCGGGTTCTAAGTCCCACACCTTC. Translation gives CASSAISGSKSHTF.

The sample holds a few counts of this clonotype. CDR3 nucleotides: TGCGCCAGCAGCCAAGTCCCTAGCGGGAGTTCCTACAATGAGCAGTTCTTC. Protein: CASSQVPSGSSYNEQFF. V usage is TRBV4-1 and J usage is TRBJ2-1; 10 bases map to TRBD2. V shed 1 base and J 1 base; nucleotides not matched to a gene: 4. CDR1 and CDR2 from the germline V gene are MGHRA and YSYEKL. The CDR3 covers 17 residues.